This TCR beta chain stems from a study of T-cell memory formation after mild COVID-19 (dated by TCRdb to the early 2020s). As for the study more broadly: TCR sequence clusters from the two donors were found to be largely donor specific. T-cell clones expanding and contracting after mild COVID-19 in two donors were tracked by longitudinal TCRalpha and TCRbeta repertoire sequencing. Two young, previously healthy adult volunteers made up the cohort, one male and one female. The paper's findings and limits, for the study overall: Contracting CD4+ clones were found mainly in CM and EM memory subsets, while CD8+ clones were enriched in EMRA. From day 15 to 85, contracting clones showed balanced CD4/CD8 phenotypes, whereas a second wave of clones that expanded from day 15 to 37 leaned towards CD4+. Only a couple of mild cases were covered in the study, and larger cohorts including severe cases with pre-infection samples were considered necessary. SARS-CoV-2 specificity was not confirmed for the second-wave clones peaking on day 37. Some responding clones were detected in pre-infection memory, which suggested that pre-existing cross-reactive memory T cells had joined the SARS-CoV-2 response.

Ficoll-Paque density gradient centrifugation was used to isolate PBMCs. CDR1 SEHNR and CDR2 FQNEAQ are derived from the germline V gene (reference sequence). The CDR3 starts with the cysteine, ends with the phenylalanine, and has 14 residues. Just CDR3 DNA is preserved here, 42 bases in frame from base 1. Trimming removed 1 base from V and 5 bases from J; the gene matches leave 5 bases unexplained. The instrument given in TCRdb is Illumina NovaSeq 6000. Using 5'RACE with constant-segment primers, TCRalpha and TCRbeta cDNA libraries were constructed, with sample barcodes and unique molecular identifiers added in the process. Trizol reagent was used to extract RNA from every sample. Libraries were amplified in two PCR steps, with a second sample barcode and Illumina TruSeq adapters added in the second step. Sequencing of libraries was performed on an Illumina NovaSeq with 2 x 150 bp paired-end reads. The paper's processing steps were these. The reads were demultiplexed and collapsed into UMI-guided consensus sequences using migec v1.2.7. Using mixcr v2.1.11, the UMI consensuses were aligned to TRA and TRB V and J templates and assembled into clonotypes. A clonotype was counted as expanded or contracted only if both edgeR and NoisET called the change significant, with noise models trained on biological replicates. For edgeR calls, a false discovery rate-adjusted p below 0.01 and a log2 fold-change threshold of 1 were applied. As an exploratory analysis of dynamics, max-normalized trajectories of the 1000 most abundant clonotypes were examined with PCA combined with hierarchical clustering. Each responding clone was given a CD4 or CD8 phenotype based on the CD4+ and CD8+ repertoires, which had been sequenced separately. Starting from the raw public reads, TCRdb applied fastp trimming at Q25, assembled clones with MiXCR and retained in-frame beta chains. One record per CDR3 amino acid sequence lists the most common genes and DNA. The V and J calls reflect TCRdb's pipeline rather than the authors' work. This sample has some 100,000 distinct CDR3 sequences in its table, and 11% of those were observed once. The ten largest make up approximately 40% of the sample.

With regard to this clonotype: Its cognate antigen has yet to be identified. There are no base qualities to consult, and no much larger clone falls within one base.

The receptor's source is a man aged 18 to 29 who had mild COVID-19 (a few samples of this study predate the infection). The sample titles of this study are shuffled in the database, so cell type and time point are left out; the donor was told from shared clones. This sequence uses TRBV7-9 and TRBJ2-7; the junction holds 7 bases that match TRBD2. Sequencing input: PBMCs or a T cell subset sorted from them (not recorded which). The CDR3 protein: CASSLEGGSNEQYF. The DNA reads TGTGCCAGCAGCTTAGAGGGCGGGAGTAACGAGCAGTACTTC.